This T cell receptor (beta chain) derives from a study of regulatory T cells in long-lasting Graves disease. CDR3 regions were amplified by Arm-PCR using iRepertoire HTBI primers to build TCR beta libraries. MiXCR, applied by TCRdb to the multiplex PCR reads, yields one record per CDR3 protein. The table shows more than 350,000 distinct CDR3 sequences, with about 16% occurring only once. With V trimmed by 1 base and J by 6 bases, 9 bases remained unmatched. Per the germline V gene, CDR1 is SGHDN and CDR2 is FVKESK. The CDR3 is 16 amino acids. This clonotype was picked up a small number of times. The time point here: newly diagnosed GD, antithyroid drugs for less than 3 months. Making the TCR library involved RNA that had been extracted from PBMCs. The sample was also linked to a second study, of T cells in Graves' hyperthyroidism and ophthalmopathy.

The receptor's source is a woman aged 25 to 45 with Graves disease. The sample here was peripheral blood mononuclear cells (PBMCs), taken at new diagnosis, from a patient treated with antithyroid drugs. The chain carries TRBV14 and TRBJ2-3; 8 bases fit TRBD2. The CDR3 is CASSQVAGGRTDTQYF. CDR3 coding DNA: TGTGCCAGCAGCCAAGTAGCGGGCGGGAGGACGGATACGCAGTATTTT.